Below are 29 T cell receptor beta chains sequenced from a single sample in a study of shared clonotypes between healthy human individuals (dated by TCRdb to 2018 to 2021). The library was obtained by the immunoSEQ multiplex PCR assay. In its TCRdb copy, this immuneACCESS table keeps in-frame sequences only and misses some clones. Where compared with another copy, unresolved V genes explain less than half of these, and the others have no known cause. The table for this sample lists over 1.4 million clones; around 95% of them were counted only once. The ten largest clones represent approximately 1.1% of the sample. Sequenced sample: naive CD4+ T cells sorted from blood. The cell subset or site tag for this specimen amounts to: CD45RA+ positively selected. The receptors were gathered from a young man in good health.

The chain has TRBV6-5 and TRBJ2-4, with D hard to call. The germline gives CDR1 MNHEY, CDR2 SVGAGI. The length of the CDR3 is 16 residues. With 0 bases removed from V and 0 bases from J, the gap between germline ends came to 9 bases. The DNA of the CDR3 is TGTGCCAGCAGTTACTCGAACGGCCTAGCCAAAAACATTCAGTACTTC. This sequence encodes CASSYSNGLAKNIQYF.

As DNA, the CDR3 is TGTGCCAGCAGTGCCCGGACCCCGGGACAGGGCGCCTACGAGCAGTACTTC. This sequence encodes CASSARTPGQGAYEQYF. V is TRBV6-1 and J is TRBJ2-7, with 9 positions matching TRBD1. Germline assignment: CDR1 MNHNS and CDR2 SASEGT. This CDR3 region has 17 residues. V gave up 4 bases and J gave up 2 bases; unmatched junction bases: 12.

This clone is a singleton in its sample. Within the sample, other DNA sequences also encode this same CDR3. The V gene is TRBV5-1, the J gene TRBJ2-1; 7 nucleotides align to TRBD2. Germline assignment: CDR1 SGHRS and CDR2 YFSETQ. The CDR3 totals 16 residues. V shed 2 bases and J 0 bases; nucleotides not matched to a gene: 5. In DNA, the CDR3 is TGCGCCAGCAGCTTATCTAGCGGAGGCTCCTACAATGAGCAGTTCTTC. Protein product: CASSLSSGGSYNEQFF.

The rearrangement uses TRBV4-3 and TRBJ2-5; D gene unclear. The J call could be wrong; TRBJ2-7 is a better fit for the DNA end. The CDR3 extends over 13 amino acids. Germline V gene lookup returns CDR1 LGHNA and CDR2 YSLEER. As DNA, the CDR3 is TGCGCCAGCAGCCAAGGACGGAACTACGAGCAGTACTTC. Amino acids: CASSQGRNYEQYF.

This chain's CDR3 is CASSQDLAGPGNTIYF. The CDR3 region has the DNA TGTGCCAGCAGCCAAGATCTGGCCGGACCTGGAAACACCATATATTTT. J is TRBJ1-3 and V is TRBV4-2; D is unclear. CDR1 and CDR2 from the germline V gene are LGHNA and YNFKEQ. Trimming removed 0 bases from V and 2 bases from J, with 11 bases in between. This CDR3 is 16 amino acids long.

This clone was found once. The junction differs from germline at one of its ends, possibly a read error. The V and J genes are TRBV7-2 and TRBJ1-2, with 10 nucleotides matching TRBD1. The germline V gene encodes CDR1 SGHTA and CDR2 FQGNSA. This CDR3 contains 14 residues. In DNA, the CDR3 is TGTGCCAGCAGCGTCGGCCCGGGACAGGGGTTTGTGGACTTC. This translates into CASSVGPGQGFVDF.

The chain joins TRBV28 to TRBJ1-2; TRBD1 aligns across 7 bases. The CDR3 has 14 amino acids. V gave up 4 bases and J gave up 7 bases; unmatched junction bases: 9. From germline, CDR1 is MDHEN and CDR2 SYDVKM. The CDR3 spells CASSWEGAVAGYTF. Written as DNA, the CDR3 is TGTGCCAGCAGTTGGGAGGGGGCTGTTGCTGGCTACACCTTC.

The chain has TRBV5-1 and TRBJ2-1; D not certain. V was pared by 4 bases and J by 9 bases, with 14 bases between. Germline CDR1 and CDR2: SGHRS and YFSETQ. The CDR3 consists of 13 residues. CDR3 loop: CASSIDPKGEQFF. DNA of the CDR3: TGCGCCAGCAGCATTGACCCAAAGGGTGAGCAGTTCTTC.

This clone was observed a single time. The V call is TRBV5-1, the J call TRBJ2-3, with 9 bases aligning to TRBD1. Germline values: CDR1 SGHRS, CDR2 YFSETQ. Unmatched junction bases numbered 10, after V lost 3 bases and J lost 5 bases. This CDR3 region has 16 residues. CDR3 DNA sequence: TGCGCCAGCAGCTCTACCGGGACAGGGCCCCAAGATACGCAGTATTTT. It specifies CASSSTGTGPQDTQYF.

This clone has just one count. V gene TRBV9 combines with J gene TRBJ1-3; no firm D call. The CDR3 totals 12 residues. Germline loops: CDR1 SGDLS, CDR2 YYNGEE. V lost 2 bases to trimming and J lost 5 bases, with 5 bases between them. The chain's CDR3 is CASSVGRNTIYF. CDR3 nucleotides: TGTGCCAGCAGCGTTGGGCGAAACACCATATATTTT.

The rearrangement joins TRBV6-6 to TRBJ2-1, with TRBD2 matching over 11 bases. The CDR3 runs to 14 residues. The V segment lost 7 bases and the J segment 8 bases; nucleotides outside the gene matches: 7. The germline V gene encodes CDR1 MNHNY and CDR2 SVGAGI (reference sequence). The CDR3 is CASTPSGRSYEQFF. The CDR3 bases are TGTGCCAGCACCCCTAGCGGGAGGAGTTATGAGCAGTTCTTC.

J is TRBJ2-3 and V is TRBV18; 8 bases agree with TRBD2. V lost 4 bases and J lost 6; bases outside the gene matches: 12. Germline V CDR1 and CDR2: KGHSH, LQKENI. The CDR3 is made up of 16 amino acids. The CDR3 nucleotides read TGTGCCAGCTCACGGGAAGCGGGAGCCGCCTGGGATACGCAGTATTTT. This codes for CASSREAGAAWDTQYF.

The chain links TRBV9 to TRBJ2-1; D gene ambiguous. Germline V CDR1 and CDR2: SGDLS, YYNGEE. This CDR3 spans 13 amino acids. Trimming left V 1 base short and J 0 bases short, with 2 bases between. Here the CDR3 DNA reads TGTGCCAGCAGCGTATACTCCTACAATGAGCAGTTCTTC. This sequence encodes CASSVYSYNEQFF.

This clone has only a few counts. Other DNA sequences of this sample code for an identical CDR3. The J gene is TRBJ2-3, the V gene TRBV5-1; TRBD2 agrees at 13 bases. This CDR3 has 16 residues. The germline gives CDR1 SGHRS, CDR2 YFSETQ. J was trimmed by 0 bases and V by 4 bases; bases with no gene match: 2. The CDR3 DNA reads as TGCGCCAGCAGCCCGGGACTAGCGGGAAGCACAGATACGCAGTATTTT. This codes for CASSPGLAGSTDTQYF.

The rearrangement links TRBV5-1 to TRBJ2-7; 8 bases align to TRBD1. The CDR3 extends over 16 amino acids. The germline V gene encodes CDR1 SGHRS and CDR2 YFSETQ. The V gene end was trimmed by 0 bases and the J gene end by 4 bases; junction bases not matched to a gene: 9. The CDR3 sequence is CASSLESRTGIYEQYF. The CDR3 DNA is TGCGCCAGCAGCTTGGAAAGTAGGACAGGGATTTACGAGCAGTACTTC.

The chain combines TRBV15 with TRBJ1-1; D is possibly TRBD1 (5 bases). V lost 5 bases and J 1 base, leaving 14 bases between the germline ends. Germline V gene data show CDR1 as LNHNV and CDR2 as YYDKDF (reference sequence). The CDR3 runs to 15 residues. CDR3 nucleotide sequence: TGTGCCACCAGCTTCCCAGGGTGGGAGAACACTGAAGCTTTCTTT. Its protein product is CATSFPGWENTEAFF.

This clone was found once. CDR3 in amino acids: CASSTGLAGPYEQYF. CDR3 sequence (DNA): TGTGCCAGCAGTACGGGACTAGCGGGGCCCTACGAGCAGTACTTC. The rearrangement links TRBV6-6 to TRBJ2-7; 13 nucleotides agree with TRBD2. J was trimmed by 2 bases and V by 5 bases; bases with no gene match: 3. Germline loops: CDR1 MNHNY, CDR2 SVGAGI (reference sequence). The CDR3 totals 15 residues.

The J gene is TRBJ2-3, the V gene TRBV15; tentative D call: TRBD1 (6 bases). Germline V gene sequence: CDR1 LNHNV, CDR2 YYDKDF (reference sequence). This CDR3 contains 16 residues. Trimming took off 2 bases at V and 2 bases at J, with 14 bases between the two ends. DNA for the CDR3: TGTGCCACCAGCAGAACCCGGACAGCCGACACAGATACGCAGTATTTT. It codes for CATSRTRTADTDTQYF.

This clone has a handful of counts. Other nucleotide sequences from this sample produce the same CDR3. The chain has TRBV5-5 and TRBJ1-1, with D unclear. V was shortened by 0 bases and J by 1 base, with 4 bases between the two germline ends. This CDR3 region has 13 residues. Per the germline V gene, CDR1 is SGHKS and CDR2 is YYEKEE (reference sequence). CDR3 amino acids: CASSLGGNTEAFF. CDR3 nucleotides: TGTGCCAGCAGCTTGGGCGGGAACACTGAAGCTTTCTTT.

The genes are TRBV18 and TRBJ2-3; 13 bases fit TRBD2. From germline, CDR1 is KGHSH and CDR2 LQKENI. There are 15 residues in the CDR3. V trimming: 8 bases; J trimming: 3 bases; junction bases outside the gene matches: 5. This CDR3 is CASRPGLAGTDTQYF. The CDR3 DNA follows: TGTGCCAGCCGACCGGGACTAGCGGGAACAGATACGCAGTATTTT.

The chain links TRBV14 to TRBJ2-5, with D maybe TRBD1 (6 bases). The CDR3 sequence is 14 residues long. V shed 4 bases and J shed 5 bases, with 14 bases lying between them. Germline CDR1 is SGHDN and CDR2 is FVKESK. The CDR3 region is CASSRAGVWETQYF. CDR3 DNA sequence: TGTGCCAGCAGCCGGGCAGGGGTTTGGGAGACCCAGTACTTC.

This rearrangement joins TRBV18 to TRBJ1-5, with D possibly TRBD1 on 6 matching bases. CDR1 is KGHSH, CDR2 LQKENI, per germline. The CDR3 is 14 residues long. The V and J ends lost 3 bases and 4 bases respectively, with 10 bases between them. CDR3 coding DNA: TGTGCCAGCTCACCGAGACAGGCAAATCAGCCCCAGCATTTT. Its translation is CASSPRQANQPQHF.

Turning to this clone: Relative to the germline gene, one junction end is altered; a read error may explain this. The V and J genes are TRBV20-1 and TRBJ1-2; no clear D. The CDR3 is made up of 8 amino acids. Germline V CDR1 and CDR2: DFQATT, SNEGSKA (reference sequence). The CDR3 DNA reads TGCAGTCCTAATCGAGTGGCCTTC. This translates into CSPNRVAF.

The rearrangement uses TRBV6-9 and TRBJ1-3; D gene unclear. Germline-derived CDR1 and CDR2 are MNHGY and SVAAGI. This CDR3 contains 14 residues. The germline V and J ends were trimmed by 4 bases and 0 bases, with 7 bases remaining between them. CDR3 sequence (DNA): TGTGCCAGCAGTTGGAGGTCCTCTGGAAACACCATATATTTT. Translation gives CASSWRSSGNTIYF.

The V call is TRBV2, the J call TRBJ2-5; D is possibly TRBD2 (6 bases). Trimming stripped 4 bases from V and 1 base from J, with 13 bases between. There are 15 residues in the CDR3. CDR1 SNHLY and CDR2 FYNNEI come from the germline V gene. The CDR3 DNA sequence: TGTGCCAGCAGTGTTGCAAAGGGACTCCAAGAGACCCAGTACTTC. Amino acid sequence: CASSVAKGLQETQYF.

The CDR3 spells CASSLPTGRTGEQYF. The CDR3 bases are TGTGCCAGTAGTCTGCCGACAGGGAGGACAGGCGAGCAGTACTTC. This sequence joins TRBV19 and TRBJ2-7, with D possibly TRBD1 on 7 matching bases. From germline, CDR1 is LNHDA and CDR2 SQIVND (reference sequence). The CDR3 sequence is 15 residues long. Trimming took 5 bases from V and 6 from J, leaving 20 bases between them.

Turning to this clone: Other DNA sequences from this sample encode an identical CDR3 as well. The J gene is TRBJ2-5, the V gene TRBV9; the match to TRBD2 covers 7 bases. The CDR3 is 14 residues long. Trimming took 0 bases from V and 5 from J; bases not matched to a gene: 4. Germline assignment: CDR1 SGDLS and CDR2 YYNGEE. The CDR3 nucleotides are TGTGCCAGCAGCGTAGTGGCGGGAGCGGAGACCCAGTACTTC. Its translation: CASSVVAGAETQYF. The full variable domain, in which reference TRBV9 and TRBJ2-5 provide the parts outside the CDR3, is DSGVTQTPKHLITATGQRVTLRCSPRSGDLSVYWYQQSLDQGLQFLIQYYNGEERAKGNILERFSAQQFPDLHSELNLSSLELGDSALYFCASSVVAGAETQYFGPGTRLLVL.

The chain is built from TRBV13 and TRBJ2-1; TRBD2 might be the D (6 bases). V dropped 7 bases and J dropped 0 bases, with 22 bases sitting between them. This CDR3 contains 18 residues. Germline CDR1 and CDR2: PRHDT and FYEKMQ (reference sequence). The CDR3 region is CASTHGSGIKTSYNEQFF. CDR3 in DNA: TGTGCCAGCACCCATGGTAGCGGAATTAAAACCTCCTACAATGAGCAGTTCTTC. The whole variable domain, filled in from reference TRBV13 and TRBJ2-1, reads AAGVIQSPRHLIKEKRETATLKCYPIPRHDTVYWYQQGPGQDPQFLISFYEKMQSDKGSIPDRFSAQQFSDYHSELNMSSLELGDSALYFCASTHGSGIKTSYNEQFFGPGTRLTVL.

The V gene is TRBV11-2, the J gene TRBJ1-4, with D uncertain. Trimming took off 1 base at V and 8 bases at J, with 8 bases between the two ends. The CDR3 runs to 13 residues. Looked up from germline, CDR1 is SGHAT and CDR2 is FQNNGV. The CDR3 bases are TGTGCCAGCAGCTTAGGGGTTGGAGAAAAACTGTTTTTT. It translates to CASSLGVGEKLFF.